This T cell receptor (beta chain) is from a study of T cell responses to AZD1222 COVID-19 vaccine. Produced via immunoSEQ multiplex PCR; TCRdb's table is partial and in-frame only. This sample has approximately 76,000 clones, with roughly 80% found just once. Looked up from germline, CDR1 is DFQATT and CDR2 is SNEGSKA (reference sequence). This CDR3 has 11 residues. V was trimmed by 6 bases and J by 6 bases, leaving 11 bases between them. This specimen consisted of peripheral blood, obtained on day 0 of AZD1222 vaccination. The sequence was obtained from an adult in good health. V is TRBV20-1 and J is TRBJ1-1; tentative D call: TRBD1 (6 bases). In DNA form, the CDR3 reads TGCAGTGCCCAGCCAGGGGCTGAAGCTTTCTTT. Translation: CSAQPGAEAFF.